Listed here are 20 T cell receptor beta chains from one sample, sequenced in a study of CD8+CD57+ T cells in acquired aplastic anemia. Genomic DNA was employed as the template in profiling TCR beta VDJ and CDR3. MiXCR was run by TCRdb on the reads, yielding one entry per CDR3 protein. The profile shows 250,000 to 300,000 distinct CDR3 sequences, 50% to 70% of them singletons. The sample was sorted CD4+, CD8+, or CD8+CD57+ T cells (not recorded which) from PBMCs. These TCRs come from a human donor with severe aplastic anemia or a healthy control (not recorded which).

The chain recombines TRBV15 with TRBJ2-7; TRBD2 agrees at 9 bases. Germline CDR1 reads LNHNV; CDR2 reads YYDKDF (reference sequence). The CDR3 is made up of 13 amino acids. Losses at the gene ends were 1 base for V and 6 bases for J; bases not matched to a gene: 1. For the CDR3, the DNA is TGTGCCACCAGCAGAGGGACTAGCGCCGAGCAGTACTTC. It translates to CATSRGTSAEQYF.

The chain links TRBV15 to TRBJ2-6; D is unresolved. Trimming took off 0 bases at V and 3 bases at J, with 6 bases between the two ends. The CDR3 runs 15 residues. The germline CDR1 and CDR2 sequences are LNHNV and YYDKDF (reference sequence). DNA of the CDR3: TGTGCCACCAGCAGAGATAAAAGTGGGGCCAACGTCCTGACTTTC. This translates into CATSRDKSGANVLTF.

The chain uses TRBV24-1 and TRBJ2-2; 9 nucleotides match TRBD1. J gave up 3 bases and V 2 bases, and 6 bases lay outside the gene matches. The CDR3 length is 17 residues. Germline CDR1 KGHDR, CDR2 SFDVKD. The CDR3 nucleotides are TGTGCCACCAGTGATTCGGACAGGGGAGGGGACACCGGGGAGCTGTTTTTT. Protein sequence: CATSDSDRGGDTGELFF.

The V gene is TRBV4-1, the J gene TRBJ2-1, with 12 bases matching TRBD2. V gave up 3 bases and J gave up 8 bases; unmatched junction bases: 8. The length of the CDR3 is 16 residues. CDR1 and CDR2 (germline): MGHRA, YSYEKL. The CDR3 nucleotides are TGCGCCAGCAGCCAGGGTCCTAGCGGGGGGGCCGATGAGCAGTTCTTC. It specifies CASSQGPSGGADEQFF.

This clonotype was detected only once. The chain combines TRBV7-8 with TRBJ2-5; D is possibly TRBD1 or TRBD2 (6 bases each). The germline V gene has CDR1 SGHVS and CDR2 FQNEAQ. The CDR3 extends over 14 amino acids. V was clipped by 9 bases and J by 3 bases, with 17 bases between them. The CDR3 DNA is TGTGCCAGGGCAAAAGAGGGGGGAAAAGAGACCCAGTACTTC. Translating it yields CARAKEGGKETQYF.

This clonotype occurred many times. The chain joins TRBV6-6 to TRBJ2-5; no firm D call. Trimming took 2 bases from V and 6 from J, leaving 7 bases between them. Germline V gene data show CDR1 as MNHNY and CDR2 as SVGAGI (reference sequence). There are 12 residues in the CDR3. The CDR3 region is CASSYVGKTQYF. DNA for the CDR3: TGTGCCAGCAGTTACGTGGGAAAGACCCAGTACTTC.

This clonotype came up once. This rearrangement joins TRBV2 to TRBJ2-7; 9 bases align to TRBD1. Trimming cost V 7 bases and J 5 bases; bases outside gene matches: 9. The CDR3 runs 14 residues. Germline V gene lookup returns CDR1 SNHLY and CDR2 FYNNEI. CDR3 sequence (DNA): TGTGCCAGCACCTCCCGGGACAGGGCCCACGAGCAGTACTTC. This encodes CASTSRDRAHEQYF.

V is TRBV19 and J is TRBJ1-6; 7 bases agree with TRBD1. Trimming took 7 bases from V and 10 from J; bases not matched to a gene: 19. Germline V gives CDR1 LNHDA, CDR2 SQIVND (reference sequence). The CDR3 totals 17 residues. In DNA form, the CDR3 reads TGTGCCAGTAATATTTCGGGGGCCAGGGGGATGAACTCACCCCTCCACTTT. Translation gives CASNISGARGMNSPLHF.

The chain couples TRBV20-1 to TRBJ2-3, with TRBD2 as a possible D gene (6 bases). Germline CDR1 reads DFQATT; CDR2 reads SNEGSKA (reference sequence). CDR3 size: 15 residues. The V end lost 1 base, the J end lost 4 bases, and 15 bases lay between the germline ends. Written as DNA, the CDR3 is TGCAGTGCTAGAGCCGGGGCTAGCGTAGCAGATACGCAGTATTTT. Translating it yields CSARAGASVADTQYF.

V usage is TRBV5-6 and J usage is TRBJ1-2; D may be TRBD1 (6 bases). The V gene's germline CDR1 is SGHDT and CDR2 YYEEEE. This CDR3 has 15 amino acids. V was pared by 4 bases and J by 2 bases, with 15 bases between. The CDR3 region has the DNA TGTGCCAGCAGCGCACCGGGGCAGGGGAACTATGGCTACACCTTC. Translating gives CASSAPGQGNYGYTF.

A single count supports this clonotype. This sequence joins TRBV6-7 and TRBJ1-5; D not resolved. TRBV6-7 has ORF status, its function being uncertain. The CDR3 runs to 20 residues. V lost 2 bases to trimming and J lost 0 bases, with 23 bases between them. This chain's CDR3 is CASSYPSRGLETHSNQPQHF. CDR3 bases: TGTGCCAGCAGTTACCCTAGTCGAGGGCTTGAGACCCATAGCAATCAGCCCCAGCATTTT.

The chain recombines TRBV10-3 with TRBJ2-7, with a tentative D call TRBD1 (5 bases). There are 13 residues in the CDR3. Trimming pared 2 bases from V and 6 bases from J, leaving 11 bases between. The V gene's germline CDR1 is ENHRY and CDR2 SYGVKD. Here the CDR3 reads CAISEQGFLEQYF. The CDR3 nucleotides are TGTGCCATCAGTGAGCAGGGTTTCCTCGAGCAGTACTTC.

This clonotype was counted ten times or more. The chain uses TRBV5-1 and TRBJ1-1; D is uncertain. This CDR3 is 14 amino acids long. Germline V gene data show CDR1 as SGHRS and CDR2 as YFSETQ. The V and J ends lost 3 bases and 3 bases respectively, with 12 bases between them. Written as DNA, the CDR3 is TGCGCCAGCAGCTCCTGGCGGGTGGACACTGAAGCTTTCTTT. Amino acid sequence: CASSSWRVDTEAFF.

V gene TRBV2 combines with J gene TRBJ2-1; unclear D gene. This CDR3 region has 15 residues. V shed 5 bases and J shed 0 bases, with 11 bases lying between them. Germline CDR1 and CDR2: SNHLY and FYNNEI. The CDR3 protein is CASSPGLSSYNEQFF. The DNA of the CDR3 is TGTGCCAGCAGTCCCGGGCTCAGCTCCTACAATGAGCAGTTCTTC.

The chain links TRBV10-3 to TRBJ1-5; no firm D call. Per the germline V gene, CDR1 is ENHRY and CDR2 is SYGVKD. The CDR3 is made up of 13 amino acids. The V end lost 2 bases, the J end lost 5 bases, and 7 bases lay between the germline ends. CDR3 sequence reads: CAISEGLHQPQHF. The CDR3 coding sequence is TGTGCCATCAGTGAGGGATTGCATCAGCCCCAGCATTTT.

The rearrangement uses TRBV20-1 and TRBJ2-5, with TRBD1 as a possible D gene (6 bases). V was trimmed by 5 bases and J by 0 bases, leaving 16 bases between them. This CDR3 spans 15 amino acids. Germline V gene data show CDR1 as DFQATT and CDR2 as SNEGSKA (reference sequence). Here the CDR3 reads CSAFRGGSNQETQYF. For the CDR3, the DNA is TGCAGTGCTTTCAGGGGCGGGTCGAACCAAGAGACCCAGTACTTC.

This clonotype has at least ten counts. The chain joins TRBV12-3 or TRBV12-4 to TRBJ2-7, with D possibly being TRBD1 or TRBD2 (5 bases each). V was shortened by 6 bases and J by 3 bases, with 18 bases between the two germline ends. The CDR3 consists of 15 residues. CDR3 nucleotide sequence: TGTGCCAGCAGCGCTCAGGGAGCCCCCTACTACGAGCAGTACTTC. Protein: CASSAQGAPYYEQYF.

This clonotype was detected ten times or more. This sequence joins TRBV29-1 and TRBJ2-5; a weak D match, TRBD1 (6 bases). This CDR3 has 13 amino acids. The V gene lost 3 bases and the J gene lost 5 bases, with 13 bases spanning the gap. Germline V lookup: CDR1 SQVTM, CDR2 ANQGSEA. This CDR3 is CSVDPRQGETQYF. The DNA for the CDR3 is TGCAGCGTTGACCCCCGTCAGGGGGAGACCCAGTACTTC.

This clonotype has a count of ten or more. CDR3 coding DNA: TGTGCCAGCAGTGAAGGTCCCCAGGGCACTGAAGCTTTCTTT. Amino acid sequence: CASSEGPQGTEAFF. The genes are TRBV2 and TRBJ1-1, with TRBD1 as a possible D gene (5 bases). CDR1 and CDR2 (germline): SNHLY, FYNNEI. The CDR3 has 14 residues. Trimming pared 1 base from V and 4 bases from J, leaving 10 bases between.

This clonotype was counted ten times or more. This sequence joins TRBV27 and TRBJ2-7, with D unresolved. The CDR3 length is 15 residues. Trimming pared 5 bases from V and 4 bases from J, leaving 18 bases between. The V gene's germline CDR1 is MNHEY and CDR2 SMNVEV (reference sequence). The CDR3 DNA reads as TGTGCCAGCAGTCCATACCCCCTGAAAGATTACGAGCAGTACTTC. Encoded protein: CASSPYPLKDYEQYF.